This entry describes one T cell receptor beta chain. Its target is not known. This sample is drawn from a study of T cell responses to AZD1222 COVID-19 vaccine. Study-level results: Nearly half of the spike-specific TCRs reportedly recognize variant regions that carry no mutations.

Sequencing was performed with immunoSEQ multiplex PCR; in TCRdb, only in-frame clones are kept and a portion is missing. The data hold about 120,000 clones, with 75% to 90% observed a single time. The receptor's source is an adult in good health. The sequenced sample was peripheral blood, obtained on day 0 of AZD1222 vaccination.

DNA for the CDR3: TGTGCCAGCAGTTTGAGGCAGGGACGCTCTGGGGCCAACGTCCTGACTTTC. The encoded protein is CASSLRQGRSGANVLTF. This chain connects TRBV28 to TRBJ2-6; D is tentatively TRBD1 or TRBD2 (5 bases each). CDR1 MDHEN and CDR2 SYDVKM come from the germline V gene. CDR3 size: 17 residues. Deletions cut 3 bases from V and 0 bases from J, with 12 bases between.